A selection of T cell receptor beta chains follows, all from one sample in a study of blood T cell repertoires in COVID-19. Data came from immunoSEQ multiplex PCR; TCRdb stores just in-frame clones and leaves some out. The sample shows some 240,000 clones, around 84% of them seen only once. The sequenced material came from peripheral blood. Receptors were obtained from a woman in her 40s who had recovered from COVID-19. Each CDR3 is given with its conserved first and last residue. A D gene is named only where the DNA matches it firmly. Expanded clones are given a class, and other clones once, few, many or no size at all.

d_gene | j_gene | abundance | v_gene | CDR3aa | CDR3nt
- | TRBJ1-4 | - | TRBV4-1 | CASSQPFNEKLFF | TGCGCCAGCAGCCAACCGTTTAATGAAAAACTGTTTTTT
TRBD1 | TRBJ1-5 | - | TRBV12-3/TRBV12-4 | CASSAQGVQPQHF | TGTGCCAGCAGTGCCCAGGGGGTTCAGCCCCAGCATTTT
TRBD1 | TRBJ1-1 | - | TRBV5-1 | CASSLDGTDYKAFF | TGCGCCAGCAGCTTGGACGGGACAGATTACAAGGCTTTCTTT
TRBD1 | TRBJ1-1 | - | TRBV2 | CASSFGQGLPSEAFF | TGTGCCAGCAGTTTTGGACAGGGTCTACCCTCTGAAGCTTTCTTT
- | TRBJ2-7 | - | TRBV3-1/TRBV3-2 | CASRPGRGKEYEQYF | TGTGCCAGCAGGCCCGGCCGGGGGAAAGAGTACGAGCAGTACTTC
TRBD1 | TRBJ1-1 | few | TRBV19 | CASGTGGTNTEAFF | TGTGCCAGTGGGACAGGGGGCACGAACACTGAAGCTTTCTTT
TRBD1 | TRBJ1-1 | few | TRBV19 | CASTVTGATEAFF | TGTGCCAGTACCGTGACAGGGGCCACTGAAGCTTTCTTT
TRBD1 | TRBJ1-2 | - | TRBV20-1 | CSATTGAGYTF | TGCAGTGCTACGACAGGGGCTGGCTACACCTTC
TRBD2 | TRBJ2-7 | few | TRBV15 | CATSREGGSSYEQYF | TGTGCCACCAGCAGAGAGGGGGGGTCCTCCTACGAGCAGTACTTC
TRBD1 | TRBJ2-7 | few | TRBV5-1 | CASSPGQGASYEQYF | TGCGCCAGCAGCCCCGGACAGGGGGCCTCCTACGAGCAGTACTTC
TRBD1 | TRBJ2-5 | once | TRBV5-4 | CASSTRGQPETQYF | TGTGCCAGCAGCACTCGGGGACAGCCAGAGACCCAGTACTTC